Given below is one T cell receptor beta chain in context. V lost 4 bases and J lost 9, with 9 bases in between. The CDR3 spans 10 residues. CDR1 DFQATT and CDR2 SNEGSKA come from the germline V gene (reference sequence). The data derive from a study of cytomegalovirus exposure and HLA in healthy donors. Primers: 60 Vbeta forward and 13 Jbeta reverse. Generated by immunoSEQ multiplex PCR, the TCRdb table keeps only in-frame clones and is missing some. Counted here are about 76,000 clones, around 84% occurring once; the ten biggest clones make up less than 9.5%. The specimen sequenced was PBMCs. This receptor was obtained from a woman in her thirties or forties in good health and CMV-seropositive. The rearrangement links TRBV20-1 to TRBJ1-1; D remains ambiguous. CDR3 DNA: TGCAGTGCTATTACTGGGCAAGCTTTCTTT. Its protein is CSAITGQAFF.